This entry lists 4 T cell receptor beta chains sequenced from one sample in a study of T cell changes during pregnancy in multiple sclerosis. The assay was immunoSEQ multiplex PCR, and TCRdb's table has in-frame clones only and misses some. The sample carries about 40,000 clones, 88% recorded once. This material consisted of CD4+ T cells from peripheral blood mononuclear cells, taken before pregnancy. The source is a female donor with multiple sclerosis, enrolled in a pregnancy study.

The rearrangement joins TRBV2 to TRBJ2-5, with a tentative D call TRBD1 (5 bases). Germline V lookup: CDR1 SNHLY, CDR2 FYNNEI. Trimming took 6 bases from V and 2 from J, leaving 7 bases between them. The CDR3 has 12 residues. Here the CDR3 reads CASRTDQETQYF. In nucleotides, the CDR3 is TGTGCCAGCAGGACAGATCAAGAGACCCAGTACTTC. The whole variable domain, remainder taken from reference TRBV2 and TRBJ2-5, is EPEVTQTPSHQVTQMGQEVILRCVPISNHLYFYWYRQILGQKVEFLVSFYNNEISEKSEIFDDQFSVERPDGSNFTLKIRSTKLEDSAMYFCASRTDQETQYFGPGTRLLVL.

The chain couples TRBV7-2 to TRBJ2-2, with D unresolved. CDR1 and CDR2 from the germline V gene are SGHTA and FQGNSA. The germline V and J ends were trimmed by 1 base and 4 bases, with 7 bases remaining between them. This CDR3 has 14 amino acids. The CDR3 sequence: CASSLDFSTGELFF. CDR3 nucleotide sequence: TGTGCCAGCAGCTTAGACTTTTCCACCGGGGAGCTGTTTTTT.

V gene TRBV2 combines with J gene TRBJ2-7; 13 bases map to TRBD2. This CDR3 has 14 residues. The J segment lost 2 bases and the V segment lost 7 bases, leaving 2 bases of the junction unmatched. Germline V CDR1 and CDR2: SNHLY, FYNNEI. For the CDR3, the DNA is TGTGCCAGCAAGGGACTAGCGGGACCCTACGAGCAGTACTTC. Protein sequence: CASKGLAGPYEQYF.

The CDR3 DNA reads as TGTGCCAGCAGCCGACAGGGGCTGAACACTGAAGCTTTCTTT. Translation gives CASSRQGLNTEAFF. The V call is TRBV5-5, the J call TRBJ1-1, with 8 bases lining up with TRBD1. The ends lost 4 bases at V and 0 bases at J; junction bases unmatched: 2. Germline V gene sequence: CDR1 SGHKS, CDR2 YYEKEE (reference sequence). The CDR3 runs 14 residues.